Shown below are 2 T cell receptor beta chains from a single sample sequenced in a study of vaccination and CD4 T cells after COVID-19 (dated by TCRdb to 2022 to 2024). Antigen specificity for these receptors is unknown. The meaning of the sample's treatment or condition label: approximately 9-day PBMC culture with coronavirus spike peptide pools or control peptides (ViraFEST assay). The protocol used for the library was PCR. Sequenced using an Illumina iSeq 100. DNA from cultured CD4+ T cells was subjected to TCR sequencing with the Oncomine TCR Beta short-read assay at the Johns Hopkins FTIC core. The public reads were run again by TCRdb, first through fastp at Q25 and then through MiXCR, and only productive beta chains were kept. Rows matching on CDR3 protein sequence are summarized as one entry with the most common DNA and genes. The sample includes 11,000 or so distinct CDR3 sequences, with approximately 20% observed a single time. The leading ten clones occupy more than 9% of the sample.

The sequenced sample was CD4+ T cells from blood, cultured in vitro, obtained after SARS-CoV-2 vaccination. Receptor source: a human donor who had recovered from COVID-19.

This clonotype was found a few times. V gene TRBV7-2 combines with J gene TRBJ2-3; no firm D call. CDR1 and CDR2 from the germline V gene are SGHTA and FQGNSA. CDR3 length: 18 amino acids. Deletions cut 1 base from V and 2 bases from J, with 19 bases between. The chain's CDR3 is CASSLVSSSWENTDTQYF. CDR3 nucleotide sequence: TGTGCCAGCAGCTTAGTCTCAAGTAGCTGGGAAAACACAGATACGCAGTATTTT.

The sample holds a few counts of this clonotype. The chain has TRBV7-2 and TRBJ2-3; TRBD1 agrees at 7 bases. The ends lost 2 bases at V and 6 bases at J; junction bases unmatched: 11. The CDR3 runs to 16 residues. Germline CDR1 is SGHTA and CDR2 is FQGNSA. Here the CDR3 reads CASSLRVGGARDTQYF. In DNA, the CDR3 is TGTGCCAGCAGCTTAAGAGTAGGGGGCGCGAGGGATACGCAGTATTTT.